The clone carrying this T cell receptor beta chain has only a few counts. The junction departs from the called germline gene at one end, perhaps through a read error. This CDR3 region has 12 residues. The V gene's germline CDR1 is MNHEY and CDR2 SVGEGT. The data belong to a study of tumor-infiltrating lymphocytes in primary liver carcinoma. cDNA specific to TCR beta was made from about 550 ng of total RNA, with a constant-region primer employed for priming. Each TCR beta library was derived from three nested multiplex PCR rounds that employed slightly modified ARM-PCR. The two initial PCR rounds, 9 to 11 cycles each, used TRBV1-TRBV30 forward and C-beta reverse primers. TCRdb itself ran the multiplex PCR reads through MiXCR, one entry per CDR3 protein. The table lists tens of thousands of distinct CDR3 sequences, over 70% of them singletons, with 15% to 20% in the top ten. For each extraction, RNA and DNA were obtained together from 20-30 mg of unsorted bulk tissue.

V gene TRBV6-2 or TRBV6-3 combines with J gene TRBJ2-3, with unresolved D. This TCR was sampled from a man aged 40-55 years with primary liver carcinoma and hepatitis B virus infection. Sequencing was performed on liver tumor tissue from sampling region 2. Subset denoted: tumor region T2, inferior pole. CDR3 region: CASRPSADTKYF. CDR3 sequence (DNA): TGTGCCAGTAGGCCCTCTGCCGATACGAAGTATTTT.